These 21 T cell receptor beta chains were all obtained from the same sample, sequenced in a study of beta chain features in type 1 diabetes. Findings and caveats of the study: In every one of the four CD4+ subsets, TCRB CDR3s were moderately but significantly shorter in Type 1 diabetes patients.

No antigen has been identified for these receptors. Sequencing targeted expressed TCRB transcripts, as all isolated RNA had been reverse transcribed. Repertoires were generated with immunoSEQ multiplex PCR, while TCRdb's copy carries only in-frame clones and drops some. This sample has about 340,000 clones, with roughly a tenth found just once. Sequencing used central memory CD4+ T cells from blood. The receptors originated from a man aged 25 to 40 with type 1 diabetes.

This clone has just a few counts. V and J are TRBV6-5 and TRBJ1-2; D gene uncertain. This CDR3 is 14 amino acids long. CDR1 MNHEY and CDR2 SVGAGI come from the germline V gene. Trimming took 10 bases from V and 5 from J, leaving 20 bases between them. In nucleotides, the CDR3 is TGTGCCATCCGAGACGGACCCCGCGGGTATGGCTACACCTTC. Protein product: CAIRDGPRGYGYTF.

The chain links TRBV6-5 to TRBJ1-2; D call uncertain. Germline CDR1 is MNHEY and CDR2 is SVGAGI. Trimming cost V 10 bases and J 7 bases, with 10 bases left between them. The CDR3 is 10 residues long. CDR3 nucleotide sequence: TGTGCCACAAGGGATGGTGGCTACACCTTC. It codes for CATRDGGYTF.

The V call is TRBV2, the J call TRBJ2-1, with 7 bases fitting TRBD2. The CDR3 contains 14 residues. CDR1 is SNHLY, CDR2 FYNNEI, per germline. Germline trimming cut 2 bases from V and 7 bases from J; bases unmatched to any gene: 5. The chain's CDR3 is CASSESLAVNEQFF. The CDR3 DNA follows: TGTGCCAGCAGTGAAAGCCTAGCGGTAAATGAGCAGTTCTTC.

This clone was counted between two and nine times. The gene calls are TRBV27 and TRBJ2-7; D is undetermined. Germline values: CDR1 MNHEY, CDR2 SMNVEV (reference sequence). The CDR3 extends over 13 amino acids. V lost 5 bases and J lost 3, with 11 bases in between. In DNA, the CDR3 is TGTGCCAGCAGTAGTCAGAAAGTCTACGAGCAGTACTTC. Translated, it gives CASSSQKVYEQYF.

The table lists this clone with a few counts. Other DNA variants within this sample encode the same CDR3. The V call is TRBV7-2, the J call TRBJ2-3, with D unclear. Between the trimmed V and J ends, which lost 1 base and 0 bases, there was a span of 11 bases. From germline, CDR1 is SGHTA and CDR2 FQGNSA. This CDR3 has 16 amino acids. CDR3 DNA sequence: TGTGCCAGCAGCTTAGGGGCGAGACCTAGCACAGATACGCAGTATTTT. Residues: CASSLGARPSTDTQYF.

The V call is TRBV19, the J call TRBJ1-2; D might be TRBD1 (6 bases). Germline V gene data show CDR1 as LNHDA and CDR2 as SQIVND (reference sequence). The V end was cut by 3 bases, the J end by 8 bases, with 16 bases between. The CDR3 spans 14 residues. The CDR3 DNA reads TGTGCCAGTAGTATCCAACGGGGGGCGTCAGGCTACACCTTC. It translates to CASSIQRGASGYTF.

The table lists this clone with a few counts. The V and J genes are TRBV9 and TRBJ2-6; no reliable D call. This CDR3 region has 17 residues. V was trimmed by 7 bases and J by 0 bases, leaving 17 bases between them. The germline V gene encodes CDR1 SGDLS and CDR2 YYNGEE. Here the CDR3 reads CASSPLIEASGANVLTF. CDR3 bases: TGTGCCAGCTCACCACTTATAGAGGCCTCTGGGGCCAACGTCCTGACTTTC.

This clone was observed a handful of times. The chain has TRBV30 and TRBJ2-5, with 8 positions matching TRBD1. Trimming at V came to 3 bases and at J to 6 bases, leaving 15 bases not matched to a gene. The CDR3 totals 16 residues. Germline-derived CDR1 and CDR2 are GTSNPN and SVGIG (reference sequence). DNA of the CDR3: TGTGCCTGGAGGCGGCAGGGGGCAGTAGTAGGGAAGACCCAGTACTTC. This encodes CAWRRQGAVVGKTQYF.

There are a few counts of this clone. The chain recombines TRBV9 with TRBJ1-3; D unclear. Trimming took off 3 bases at V and 0 bases at J, with 7 bases between the two ends. The CDR3 totals 14 residues. Per the germline V gene, CDR1 is SGDLS and CDR2 is YYNGEE. The CDR3 sequence is CASSAGSSGNTIYF. The CDR3 coding sequence is TGTGCCAGCAGCGCCGGGTCCTCTGGAAACACCATATATTTT.

This clone was observed at least ten times. The J gene is TRBJ1-1, the V gene TRBV11-2, with 7 bases identical to TRBD1. V lost 6 bases to trimming and J lost 1 base; unmatched junction nucleotides: 5. Germline V gene sequence: CDR1 SGHAT, CDR2 FQNNGV. CDR3 length: 14 amino acids. The CDR3 nucleotides are TGTGCCAGCAGGAACCGGGACAGGAACACTGAAGCTTTCTTT. Protein: CASRNRDRNTEAFF.

This clone was recorded many times. V and J are TRBV7-2 and TRBJ2-3, with unresolved D. Germline CDR1 is SGHTA and CDR2 is FQGNSA. The V and J ends lost 4 bases and 2 bases respectively, with 7 bases between them. The CDR3 is made up of 13 amino acids. The CDR3 here is CASSSSITDTQYF. CDR3 coding DNA: TGTGCCAGCAGCTCCTCTATCACAGATACGCAGTATTTT. The complete variable domain, with remaining parts taken from reference TRBV7-2 and TRBJ2-3, reads GAGVSQSPSNKVTEKGKDVELRCDPISGHTALYWYRQSLGQGLEFLIYFQGNSAPDKSGLPSDRFSAERTGGSVSTLTIQRTQQEDSAVYLCASSSSITDTQYFGPGTRLTVL.

This clone was recorded at least ten times. As DNA, the CDR3 is TGTGCCAGCAGTCCCACGGACAGGGAGGCCGGGGAGCTGTTTTTT. Translated: CASSPTDREAGELFF. The rearrangement joins TRBV6-6 to TRBJ2-2; 8 bases line up with TRBD1. The CDR3 contains 15 residues. Germline V lookup: CDR1 MNHNY, CDR2 SVGAGI (reference sequence). V shed 5 bases, J shed 6 bases, and the junction held 8 bases outside the gene matches.

This clone was seen a handful of times. The chain employs TRBV4-3 and TRBJ1-1; no clear D. The length of the CDR3 is 15 residues. Germline loops: CDR1 LGHNA, CDR2 YSLEER. Trimming shortened V by 1 base and J by 4 bases, and 13 bases separated the two germline ends. CDR3 in amino acids: CASSQGLRYPTEAFF. The CDR3, as DNA: TGCGCCAGCAGCCAAGGTCTGCGGTATCCCACTGAAGCTTTCTTT.

The rearrangement joins TRBV7-9 to TRBJ1-1; D gene ambiguous. This CDR3 spans 14 amino acids. Germline-derived CDR1 and CDR2 are SEHNR and FQNEAQ (reference sequence). Trimming cost V 7 bases and J 1 base, with 13 bases left between them. CDR3 region: CASINSGGNTEAFF. The CDR3 DNA follows: TGTGCCAGCATTAACAGCGGTGGGAACACTGAAGCTTTCTTT. Supplemented by reference TRBV7-9 and TRBJ1-1, the full variable domain reads DTGVSQNPRHKITKRGQNVTFRCDPISEHNRLYWYRQTLGQGPEFLTYFQNEAQLEKSRLLSDRFSAERPKGSFSTLEIQRTEQGDSAMYLCASINSGGNTEAFFGQGTRLTVV.

The chain has TRBV30 and TRBJ2-3, with 9 bases matching TRBD2. From germline, CDR1 is GTSNPN and CDR2 SVGIG (reference sequence). The trim removed 2 bases at V and 2 bases at J, leaving 8 bases unmatched. The CDR3 loop spans 16 amino acids. The CDR3 DNA reads as TGTGCCTGGAGTCAGCCAGCGGGGGGTTCCACAGATACGCAGTATTTT. The encoded protein is CAWSQPAGGSTDTQYF.

The J gene is TRBJ2-1, the V gene TRBV23-1, with TRBD2 as a possible D gene (6 bases). TRBV23-1 is annotated as an ORF whose role is uncertain. CDR3 length: 15 residues. V lost 3 bases and J lost 10, with 19 bases in between. The CDR3 loop reads CASSHPRDRAGEQFF. The DNA of the CDR3 is TGCGCCAGCAGTCACCCCCGGGACCGGGCGGGAGAGCAGTTCTTC.

This clone was picked up a small number of times. The chain has TRBV6-5 and TRBJ1-6, with 9 bases that match TRBD1. V lost 6 bases to trimming and J lost 8 bases; unmatched junction nucleotides: 8. CDR3 size: 15 residues. CDR1 MNHEY and CDR2 SVGAGI come from the germline V gene. The CDR3 loop reads CASSTPGQGDSPLHF. The CDR3 DNA is TGTGCCAGCAGCACGCCGGGACAGGGCGATTCACCCCTCCACTTT.

The CDR3 region is CASSGRLEQYF. The CDR3 region has the DNA TGTGCCAGCTCAGGGCGGTTGGAGCAGTACTTC. The chain couples TRBV18 to TRBJ2-7; D gene unclear. V was trimmed by 5 bases and J by 7 bases, leaving 9 bases between them. Germline assignment: CDR1 KGHSH and CDR2 LQKENI. The CDR3 is 11 residues long.

CDR3 nucleotide sequence: TGTGCCAGCAGTGGGCCGGGGGGCAATGAGCAGTTCTTC. As protein: CASSGPGGNEQFF. The chain uses TRBV2 and TRBJ2-1, with 7 bases identical to TRBD2. There are 13 residues in the CDR3. CDR1 is SNHLY, CDR2 FYNNEI, per germline. The V gene end was trimmed by 4 bases and the J gene end by 6 bases; junction bases not matched to a gene: 3.

The chain recombines TRBV6-1 with TRBJ1-2, with a tentative D call TRBD1 (5 bases). The V and J ends lost 7 bases and 3 bases respectively, with 12 bases between them. Germline CDR1 reads MNHNS; CDR2 reads SASEGT. The CDR3 runs to 13 residues. The CDR3 region has the DNA TGTGCCAGCATACCCGGGACGGACTATGGCTACACCTTC. Amino acids: CASIPGTDYGYTF.

In its sample, this clone was seen a few times. The chain uses TRBV10-2 and TRBJ1-2; no firm D call. Germline V gives CDR1 WSHSY, CDR2 SAAADI. This CDR3 is 13 amino acids long. V lost 2 bases and J lost 2, with 6 bases in between. In nucleotides, the CDR3 is TGCGCCAGCAGTGAGGAACAGAACTATGGCTACACCTTC. Protein product: CASSEEQNYGYTF.